These 22 T cell receptor beta chains were sequenced from one sample in a study of OX40 agonist ivuxolimab in advanced cancers. Sequencing used immunoSEQ multiplex PCR; TCRdb keeps in-frame clones, though not all of them. The sample consists of 74,000 or so clones, 80% to 95% of them appearing once. The specimen comprised CD4+ or CD8+ T cells sorted from blood, sampled in a trial of the OX40 agonist ivuxolimab. The receptors were gathered from an adult with an advanced solid tumor such as melanoma, head and neck, liver or kidney cancer.

The rearrangement joins TRBV7-9 to TRBJ2-2, with 10 nucleotides matching TRBD2. Trimming at V came to 8 bases and at J to 0 bases, leaving 0 bases not matched to a gene. This CDR3 contains 14 residues. Germline-derived CDR1 and CDR2 are SEHNR and FQNEAQ (reference sequence). The CDR3 sequence is CASLAGANTGELFF. DNA of the CDR3: TGTGCCAGCCTAGCGGGGGCGAACACCGGGGAGCTGTTTTTT.

V is TRBV6-6 and J is TRBJ1-2, with 8 bases lining up with TRBD1. Germline trimming cut 6 bases from V and 8 bases from J; bases unmatched to any gene: 8. CDR3 length: 13 residues. Germline V gives CDR1 MNHNY, CDR2 SVGAGI (reference sequence). Written as DNA, the CDR3 is TGTGCCAGCAGGTCTACAGGGGGATACGGCTACACCTTC. Its translation is CASRSTGGYGYTF.

The rearrangement links TRBV19 to TRBJ1-2; TRBD1 might be the D (5 bases). V lost 5 bases and J 5 bases, leaving 12 bases between the germline ends. The CDR3 runs 13 residues. CDR1 and CDR2 from the germline V gene are LNHDA and SQIVND (reference sequence). CDR3 protein: CASSPGFWYGYTF. The CDR3 DNA follows: TGTGCCAGTAGTCCAGGGTTTTGGTATGGCTACACCTTC.

The chain recombines TRBV6-5 with TRBJ1-1, with a weak D call TRBD1 (6 bases). Germline CDR1 is MNHEY and CDR2 is SVGAGI. CDR3 size: 14 residues. Trimming left V 6 bases short and J 3 bases short, with 14 bases between. The CDR3 reads CASSLRDKDTEAFF. The CDR3 DNA reads as TGTGCCAGCAGCCTCCGGGACAAGGACACTGAAGCTTTCTTT.

The V and J genes are TRBV19 and TRBJ2-5; 10 bases are shared with TRBD2. Germline-derived CDR1 and CDR2 are LNHDA and SQIVND (reference sequence). The CDR3 totals 16 residues. Losses at the gene ends were 0 bases for V and 2 bases for J; bases not matched to a gene: 3. Written as DNA, the CDR3 is TGTGCCAGTAGTATAGATTTAGCGGGGGGACAAGAGACCCAGTACTTC. This gives the protein CASSIDLAGGQETQYF.

The V and J genes are TRBV7-2 and TRBJ2-4; 7 bases line up with TRBD1. J lost 9 bases, V lost 3 bases, and 5 bases had no gene match. The CDR3 is 13 amino acids. CDR1 SGHTA and CDR2 FQGNSA come from the germline V gene. Here the CDR3 reads CASSFGSGGIQYF. CDR3 DNA: TGTGCCAGCAGCTTTGGGTCAGGGGGCATTCAGTACTTC.

This chain joins TRBV4-2 and TRBJ1-6; 9 bases line up with TRBD1. The junction had 10 bases not matched to a gene; V was cut back by 3 bases and J by 10 bases. The germline CDR1 and CDR2 sequences are LGHNA and YNFKEQ. The CDR3 is made up of 16 amino acids. As DNA, the CDR3 is TGTGCCAGCAGCCAGCGGGCCGGGACAGGGATCTCACCCCTCCACTTT. As protein: CASSQRAGTGISPLHF.

The chain joins TRBV5-3 to TRBJ2-1; 8 nucleotides agree with TRBD2. TRBV5-3 counts as an open reading frame of uncertain function. The CDR3 is made up of 15 amino acids. Trimming at V came to 4 bases and at J to 8 bases, leaving 11 bases not matched to a gene. The CDR3 nucleotides are TGTGCCAGAAGCCTAACTAGCGGCCCGGTGGATGAGCAGTTCTTC. It yields the protein CARSLTSGPVDEQFF.

This chain's CDR3 is CASSGTGDQPQHF. CDR3 nucleotide sequence: TGTGCCAGCTCAGGGACGGGGGATCAGCCCCAGCATTTT. The chain couples TRBV18 to TRBJ1-5; tentative D call: TRBD1 (5 bases). The CDR3 is 13 amino acids. Trimming pared 5 bases from V and 5 bases from J, leaving 10 bases between. Germline V gene sequence: CDR1 KGHSH, CDR2 LQKENI. The full variable domain, completed using reference TRBV18 and TRBJ1-5, is NAGVMQNPRHLVRRRGQEARLRCSPMKGHSHVYWYRQLPEEGLKFMVYLQKENIIDESGMPKERFSAEFPKEGPSILRIQQVVRGDSAAYFCASSGTGDQPQHFGDGTRLSIL.

The J gene is TRBJ2-2, the V gene TRBV28; TRBD1 might be the D (5 bases). The CDR3 is made up of 15 amino acids. Germline values: CDR1 MDHEN, CDR2 SYDVKM. Trimming took 7 bases from V and 5 from J, leaving 17 bases between them. The CDR3 is CASTFSGFGTGELFF. For the CDR3, the DNA is TGTGCCAGCACTTTTTCAGGGTTTGGGACCGGGGAGCTGTTTTTT.

The V and J genes are TRBV2 and TRBJ2-3; D ambiguous. Trimming pared 7 bases from V and 8 bases from J, leaving 19 bases between. The CDR3 length is 14 residues. Per germline, CDR1 SNHLY and CDR2 FYNNEI. The CDR3: CASIGLTYRGTQYF. The CDR3 DNA sequence: TGTGCCAGCATAGGGCTAACCTACCGAGGTACGCAGTATTTT.

The chain recombines TRBV9 with TRBJ2-2, with D tentatively TRBD1 (6 bases). The V end was cut by 0 bases, the J end by 1 base, with 7 bases between. Germline lookup yields CDR1 SGDLS and CDR2 YYNGEE. The CDR3 covers 15 residues. As DNA, the CDR3 is TGTGCCAGCAGCGTAGGAGGGGGGAACACCGGGGAGCTGTTTTTT. Translation gives CASSVGGGNTGELFF.

The CDR3 DNA follows: TGTGCCATCAGTGATAGGGTAGCAAGTCCCTACGAGCAGTACTTC. It specifies CAISDRVASPYEQYF. The chain employs TRBV10-3 and TRBJ2-7; D is unclear. V lost 3 bases to trimming and J lost 2 bases, with 14 bases between them. Germline values: CDR1 ENHRY, CDR2 SYGVKD. CDR3 size: 15 residues.

The chain uses TRBV5-1 and TRBJ2-3; a possible D gene is TRBD2 (6 bases). With 0 bases removed from V and 1 base from J, the gap between germline ends came to 12 bases. The germline CDR1 and CDR2 sequences are SGHRS and YFSETQ. CDR3 length: 16 residues. The CDR3 nucleotides are TGCGCCAGCAGCTTGGCCCAGGGCGGGGGCACAGATACGCAGTATTTT. Translating it yields CASSLAQGGGTDTQYF. Variable domain in full (rest from reference TRBV5-1 and TRBJ2-3): KAGVTQTPRYLIKTRGQQVTLSCSPISGHRSVSWYQQTPGQGLQFLFEYFSETQRNKGNFPGRFSGRQFSNSRSEMNVSTLELGDSALYLCASSLAQGGGTDTQYFGPGTRLTVL.

A few counts support this clone. V usage is TRBV5-6 and J usage is TRBJ2-5; possibly TRBD1 for D (5 bases). Germline lookup yields CDR1 SGHDT and CDR2 YYEEEE. This CDR3 spans 13 amino acids. The V gene lost 3 bases and the J gene lost 2 bases, with 8 bases spanning the gap. The CDR3 here is CASSSTVQETQYF. In DNA, the CDR3 is TGTGCCAGCAGCTCGACAGTGCAAGAGACCCAGTACTTC.

V gene TRBV4-1 combines with J gene TRBJ2-2; 10 bases map to TRBD2. Unmatched junction bases numbered 15, after V lost 4 bases and J lost 4 bases. Germline V gene lookup returns CDR1 MGHRA and CDR2 YSYEKL. The CDR3 has 19 amino acids. CDR3 residues: CASSPRTSGKTLVTGELFF. CDR3 in DNA: TGCGCCAGCAGCCCCCGAACTAGCGGGAAGACGCTAGTCACCGGGGAGCTGTTTTTT.

This clone has just one count. The chain combines TRBV28 with TRBJ1-3; possibly TRBD1 for D (6 bases). The CDR3 runs to 19 residues. From germline, CDR1 is MDHEN and CDR2 SYDVKM. V lost 3 bases, J lost 0 bases, and 21 bases lay in between. The CDR3 DNA reads as TGTGCCAGCAGTTTCTATTCAGAAAGCCAGGGGTCCTCTGGAAACACCATATATTTT. This codes for CASSFYSESQGSSGNTIYF. Full variable domain (outside the CDR3, taken from reference TRBV28 and TRBJ1-3): DVKVTQSSRYLVKRTGEKVFLECVQDMDHENMFWYRQDPGLGLRLIYFSYDVKMKEKGDIPEGYSVSREKKERFSLILESASTNQTSMYLCASSFYSESQGSSGNTIYFGEGSWLTVV.

This sequence joins TRBV5-5 and TRBJ2-5; 13 bases are a match to TRBD2. J gave up 2 bases and V 4 bases, and 5 bases lay outside the gene matches. The CDR3 is 16 amino acids. Germline CDR1 is SGHKS and CDR2 is YYEKEE (reference sequence). This CDR3 reads CASSTGLAGVQETQYF. The CDR3 DNA is TGTGCCAGCAGCACCGGACTAGCGGGGGTTCAAGAGACCCAGTACTTC.

This chain joins TRBV5-6 and TRBJ2-7; D is perhaps TRBD2 (6 bases). The V and J ends lost 4 bases and 6 bases respectively, with 17 bases between them. The CDR3 loop spans 14 amino acids. Germline assignment: CDR1 SGHDT and CDR2 YYEEEE. CDR3 sequence (DNA): TGTGCCAGCAGCGTAGGGACGGGGGTTGGCGAGCAGTACTTC. Translating gives CASSVGTGVGEQYF.

The V call is TRBV7-2, the J call TRBJ1-2; 9 bases match TRBD1. V gave up 5 bases and J gave up 4 bases; unmatched junction bases: 11. In germline, CDR1 is SGHTA, CDR2 FQGNSA. The CDR3 runs 16 residues. The CDR3 loop is CASSPPTGQGLYGYTF. The CDR3 nucleotides read TGTGCCAGCAGCCCCCCTACCGGACAGGGGCTCTATGGCTACACCTTC.

This chain joins TRBV9 and TRBJ2-3, with 11 bases lining up with TRBD2. This CDR3 contains 18 residues. Per the germline V gene, CDR1 is SGDLS and CDR2 is YYNGEE. J was trimmed by 6 bases and V by 0 bases; bases with no gene match: 12. In DNA form, the CDR3 reads TGTGCCAGCAGCGTAGCCCCCTCCTTAGCGGGGGGGCAGGATACGCAGTATTTT. This translates into CASSVAPSLAGGQDTQYF.

The V and J genes are TRBV6-5 and TRBJ2-1, with TRBD2 matching over 10 bases. This CDR3 spans 16 amino acids. The germline gives CDR1 MNHEY, CDR2 SVGAGI. The ends lost 2 bases at V and 7 bases at J; junction bases unmatched: 8. CDR3 nucleotide sequence: TGTGCCAGCAGTTACCGAGCTAGCGGGGGAGGGAATGAGCAGTTCTTC. This codes for CASSYRASGGGNEQFF.